This T cell receptor beta chain was retrieved from a study of Ad26.COV2.S vaccination and SARS-CoV-2 variants. About the study: Donor participated within the Ad26.COV2.S arm of the COV1001 trial. Ad26.COV2.S shots went into the muscle once or twice, 56 days apart. Regarding the study as a whole: Those who received the vaccine showed greater spike-specific TCR breadth than those given placebo.

This sample's treatment: 15 to 20 received Ad26.COV2.S at low or high dose, single or two shots; five or six received placebo; per-sample allocation not given. Repertoires come from day 63 after the first vaccine or placebo injection. An adult donor aged 18-55 years was enrolled in Boston. The length of the CDR3 is 17 residues. For this clone: Its specificity is not known.

Only in-frame clones appear in the TCRdb table, and some are missing; sequencing was by immunoSEQ multiplex PCR. The table has around 400,000 clones, roughly four fifths seen once. The material sequenced was peripheral blood, taken in a trial of Ad26.COV2.S vaccine versus placebo. The source of this sequence is a person between 18 and 59 years old who received the Ad26.COV2.S COVID-19 vaccine or a placebo. The gene calls are TRBV1 and TRBJ1-5; the table's D gene call, TRBD1, was not cross checked with the DNA. TRBV1 is labeled a pseudogene. CDR3: CTSSLRQGAYSNQPQHF. CDR3 bases: TGCACCAGCAGCCTTCGACAGGGGGCTTATAGCAATCAGCCCCAGCATTTT.